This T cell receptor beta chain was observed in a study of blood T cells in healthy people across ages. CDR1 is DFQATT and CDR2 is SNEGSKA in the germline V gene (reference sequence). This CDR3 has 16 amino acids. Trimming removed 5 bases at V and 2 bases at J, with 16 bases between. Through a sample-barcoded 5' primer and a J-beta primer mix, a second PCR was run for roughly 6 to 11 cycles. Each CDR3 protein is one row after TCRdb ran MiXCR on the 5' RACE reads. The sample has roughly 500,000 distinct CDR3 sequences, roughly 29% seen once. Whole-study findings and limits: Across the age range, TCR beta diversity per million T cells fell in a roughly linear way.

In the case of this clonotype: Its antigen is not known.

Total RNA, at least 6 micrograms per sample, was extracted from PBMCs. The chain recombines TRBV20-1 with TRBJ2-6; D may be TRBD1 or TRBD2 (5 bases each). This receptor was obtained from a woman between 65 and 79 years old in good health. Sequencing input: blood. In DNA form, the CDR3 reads TGCAGTGCTTCGCCCGAGGGGCGGGCTGGGGCCAACGTCCTGACTTTC. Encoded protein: CSASPEGRAGANVLTF.